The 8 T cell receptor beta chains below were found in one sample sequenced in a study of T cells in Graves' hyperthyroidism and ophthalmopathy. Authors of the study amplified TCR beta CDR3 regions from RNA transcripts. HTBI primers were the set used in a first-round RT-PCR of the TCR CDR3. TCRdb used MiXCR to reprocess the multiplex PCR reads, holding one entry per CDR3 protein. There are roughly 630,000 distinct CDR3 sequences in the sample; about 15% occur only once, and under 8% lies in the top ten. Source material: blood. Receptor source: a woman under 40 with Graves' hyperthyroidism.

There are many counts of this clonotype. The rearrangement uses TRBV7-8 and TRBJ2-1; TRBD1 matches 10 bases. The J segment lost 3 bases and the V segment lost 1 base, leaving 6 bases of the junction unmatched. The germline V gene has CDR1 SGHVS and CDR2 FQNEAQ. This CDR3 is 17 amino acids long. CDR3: CASSLGTGTGDYNEQFF. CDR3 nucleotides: TGTGCCAGCAGCTTAGGAACCGGGACAGGGGACTACAATGAGCAGTTCTTC.

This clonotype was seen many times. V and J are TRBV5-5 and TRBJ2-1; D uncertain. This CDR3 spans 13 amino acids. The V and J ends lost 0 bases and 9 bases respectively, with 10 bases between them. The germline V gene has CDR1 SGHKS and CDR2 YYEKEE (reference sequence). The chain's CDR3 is CASSLVEGFEQFF. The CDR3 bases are TGTGCCAGCAGCTTGGTGGAAGGGTTTGAGCAGTTCTTC. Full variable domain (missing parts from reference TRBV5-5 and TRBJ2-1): DAGVTQSPTHLIKTRGQQVTLRCSPISGHKSVSWYQQVLGQGPQFIFQYYEKEERGRGNFPDRFSARQFPNYSSELNVNALLLGDSALYLCASSLVEGFEQFFGPGTRLTVL.

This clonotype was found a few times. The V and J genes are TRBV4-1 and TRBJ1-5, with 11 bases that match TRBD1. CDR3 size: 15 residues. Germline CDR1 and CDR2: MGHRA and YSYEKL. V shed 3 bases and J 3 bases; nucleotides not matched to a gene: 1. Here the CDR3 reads CASSQDRGHNQPQHF. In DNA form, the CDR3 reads TGCGCCAGCAGCCAGGACAGGGGGCACAATCAGCCCCAGCATTTT.

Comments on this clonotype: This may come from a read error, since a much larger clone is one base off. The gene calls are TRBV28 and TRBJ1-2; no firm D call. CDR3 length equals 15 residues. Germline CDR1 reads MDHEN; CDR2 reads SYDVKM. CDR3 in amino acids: CASGFRGVSGDGYTF. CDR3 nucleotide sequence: TGTGCCAGCGGTTTTCGGGGTGTTAGCGGGGATGGCTACACCTTC.

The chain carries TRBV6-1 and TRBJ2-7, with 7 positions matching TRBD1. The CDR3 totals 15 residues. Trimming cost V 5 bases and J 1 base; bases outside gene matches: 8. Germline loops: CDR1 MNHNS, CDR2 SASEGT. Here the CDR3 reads CASSFTGDPSYEQYF. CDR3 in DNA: TGTGCCAGCAGTTTCACAGGGGACCCTTCCTACGAGCAGTACTTC.

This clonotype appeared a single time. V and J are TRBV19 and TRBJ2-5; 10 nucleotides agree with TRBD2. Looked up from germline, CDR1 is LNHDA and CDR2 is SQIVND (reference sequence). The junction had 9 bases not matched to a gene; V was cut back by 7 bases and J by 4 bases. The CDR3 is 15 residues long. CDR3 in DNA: TGTGCCAGTACCCCCCTAGCGGGAGTTGGAGAGACCCAGTACTTC. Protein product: CASTPLAGVGETQYF.

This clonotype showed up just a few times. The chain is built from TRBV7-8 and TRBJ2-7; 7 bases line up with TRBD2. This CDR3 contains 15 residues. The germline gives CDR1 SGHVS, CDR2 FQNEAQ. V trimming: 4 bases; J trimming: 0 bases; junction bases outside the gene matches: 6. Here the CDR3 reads CASSSTSPSSYEQYF. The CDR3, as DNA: TGTGCCAGCAGCTCGACTAGCCCGAGCTCCTACGAGCAGTACTTC.

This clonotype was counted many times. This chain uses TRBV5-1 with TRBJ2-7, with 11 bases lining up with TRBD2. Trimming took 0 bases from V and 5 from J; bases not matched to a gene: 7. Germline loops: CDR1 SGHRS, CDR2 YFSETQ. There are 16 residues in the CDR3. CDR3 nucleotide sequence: TGCGCCAGCAGCTTGGCCTCCTCACTAGCGGGAGACGAGCAGTACTTC. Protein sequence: CASSLASSLAGDEQYF.